This passage covers 12 T cell receptor beta chains from one sample sequenced in a study of T cells in Graves' hyperthyroidism and ophthalmopathy. Researchers took RNA transcripts and amplified the TCR beta CDR3 regions from them. The HTBI primer set was used in a first-round RT-PCR of the TCR CDR3. Using its own MiXCR run on the multiplex PCR reads, TCRdb lists one record per CDR3 protein. The data hold about 570,000 distinct CDR3 sequences, with roughly 50% observed a single time. The material sequenced was peripheral blood or thyroid tissue (not recorded which). All receptors come from an adult woman with Graves' disease, either hyperthyroidism or ophthalmopathy (not recorded which).

There are many counts of this clonotype. The J gene is TRBJ1-5, the V gene TRBV20-1; 7 positions agree with TRBD1. CDR3 length: 13 residues. The J segment lost 4 bases and the V segment lost 2 bases, leaving 2 bases of the junction unmatched. In germline, CDR1 is DFQATT, CDR2 SNEGSKA (reference sequence). This CDR3 is CSARRTGNQPQHF. DNA for the CDR3: TGCAGTGCTAGAAGGACAGGTAATCAGCCCCAGCATTTT.

This clonotype was seen only a few times. The CDR3 region has the DNA TGTGCCAGCGTCCGGGGGCAGTACGAGCAGTACTTC. Translating it yields CASVRGQYEQYF. This chain joins TRBV7-2 and TRBJ2-7; either TRBD1 or TRBD2 may supply D (6 bases each). The length of the CDR3 is 12 residues. The germline V gene encodes CDR1 SGHTA and CDR2 FQGNSA. The V gene lost 8 bases and the J gene lost 4 bases, with 12 bases spanning the gap.

CDR3 sequence: CSATGQGTNYGYTF. The CDR3 coding sequence is TGCAGCGCAACCGGGCAGGGGACTAACTATGGCTACACCTTC. The V gene is TRBV29-1, the J gene TRBJ1-2; D is perhaps TRBD1 (6 bases). Germline CDR1 reads SQVTM; CDR2 reads ANQGSEA. The CDR3 consists of 14 residues. Trimming pared 7 bases from V and 0 bases from J, leaving 15 bases between.

Of note for this clonotype: The DNA is omitted, as the CDR3 cannot be located on it reliably, and the CDR3 follows TCRdb's listing. The gene calls are TRBV13 and TRBJ1-1. The CDR3 length is 19 residues, termini included. Germline V lookup: CDR1 PRHDT, CDR2 FYEKMQ (reference sequence). This CDR3 is CASSFYICSASVGSTEAFF.

The CDR3 here is CASSVGPKYEQYF. CDR3 sequence (DNA): TGTGCCAGCAGCGTAGGACCGAAATACGAGCAGTACTTC. The V and J genes are TRBV9 and TRBJ2-7, with D uncertain. The CDR3 sequence is 13 residues long. Germline assignment: CDR1 SGDLS and CDR2 YYNGEE. V was pared by 0 bases and J by 4 bases, with 8 bases between.

The chain employs TRBV5-1 and TRBJ2-1; D unresolved. The CDR3 is made up of 12 amino acids. The germline CDR1 and CDR2 sequences are SGHRS and YFSETQ. Trimming took 0 bases from V and 7 from J, leaving 5 bases between them. DNA of the CDR3: TGCGCCAGCAGCTTGGAGTCGAATGAGCAGTTCTTC. Its translation is CASSLESNEQFF.

This clonotype was seen ten or more times. V gene TRBV7-9 combines with J gene TRBJ1-3; D is unresolved. V gave up 2 bases and J gave up 2 bases, with 1 base separating them. CDR3 length: 12 amino acids. CDR1 SEHNR and CDR2 FQNEAQ come from the germline V gene (reference sequence). The CDR3: CASSLTGNTIYF. CDR3 bases: TGTGCCAGCAGCTTAACTGGAAACACCATATATTTT.

At least ten counts were recorded for this clonotype. The chain combines TRBV4-1 with TRBJ1-4; D not certain. CDR1 and CDR2 from the germline V gene are MGHRA and YSYEKL. This CDR3 contains 13 residues. Trimming cost V 4 bases and J 7 bases, with 10 bases left between them. The CDR3 loop reads CASSRLAGEKLFF. In DNA form, the CDR3 reads TGCGCCAGCAGCCGCTTAGCCGGTGAAAAACTGTTTTTT.

At least ten counts were recorded for this clonotype. The gene calls are TRBV19 and TRBJ1-1; D is uncertain. Germline V CDR1 and CDR2: LNHDA, SQIVND (reference sequence). Trimming removed 5 bases at V and 6 bases at J, with 22 bases between. The CDR3 has 16 amino acids. CDR3 DNA sequence: TGTGCCAGTAGTCCCGTACGACGGGGAATCTTCTCTGAAGCTTTCTTT. Its protein product is CASSPVRRGIFSEAFF.

The J gene is TRBJ2-7, the V gene TRBV6-6; 9 nucleotides match TRBD1. The germline V gene encodes CDR1 MNHNY and CDR2 SVGAGI (reference sequence). Trimming at V came to 6 bases and at J to 1 base, leaving 10 bases not matched to a gene. CDR3 length: 16 amino acids. CDR3 coding DNA: TGTGCCAGCAGCCGGACAGGGGCATCCAATTCCTACGAGCAGTACTTC. Translation gives CASSRTGASNSYEQYF.

This clonotype was counted many times. The chain joins TRBV5-1 to TRBJ1-5; possibly TRBD1 for D (6 bases). Germline V lookup: CDR1 SGHRS, CDR2 YFSETQ. Deletions cut 3 bases from V and 4 bases from J, with 14 bases between. The CDR3 loop spans 15 amino acids. In DNA form, the CDR3 reads TGCGCCAGCAGCTCGGGGGACACCCCTAATCAGCCCCAGCATTTT. This sequence encodes CASSSGDTPNQPQHF.

V is TRBV10-3 and J is TRBJ1-1; 11 bases map to TRBD1. V shed 4 bases, J shed 11 bases, and the junction held 6 bases outside the gene matches. Germline loops: CDR1 ENHRY, CDR2 SYGVKD. The CDR3 loop spans 13 amino acids. In nucleotides, the CDR3 is TGTGCCATCAGTGCGTGGGACAGGGGGTATGCTTTCTTT. Amino acids: CAISAWDRGYAFF.